Following are 2 T cell receptor beta chains from one sample sequenced in a study of blood T cell repertoires in COVID-19. Measured with immunoSEQ multiplex PCR; TCRdb has only the in-frame clones, and not every one. This sample has 180,000 or so clones; around 85% occur once, and the top ten carry around 10%. The sequencing sample was made of peripheral blood. Receptors were obtained from a woman aged 80 or older with acute or convalescent COVID-19.

V is TRBV2 and J is TRBJ1-1; D ambiguous. The germline CDR1 and CDR2 sequences are SNHLY and FYNNEI. This CDR3 spans 13 amino acids. Trimming cost V 7 bases and J 5 bases, with 14 bases left between them. The CDR3 reads CASKETPRTEAFF. The CDR3 DNA reads TGTGCCAGCAAAGAGACCCCGCGGACTGAAGCTTTCTTT.

The gene calls are TRBV7-9 and TRBJ2-1; the D gene is possibly TRBD1 (6 bases). V was clipped by 5 bases and J by 6 bases, with 17 bases between them. Per the germline V gene, CDR1 is SEHNR and CDR2 is FQNEAQ (reference sequence). This CDR3 is built from 15 residues. CDR3 amino acids: CASSPIRGSGNEQFF. The CDR3 nucleotides are TGTGCCAGCAGCCCAATCAGGGGTTCGGGCAATGAGCAGTTCTTC.